Presented here are 5 T cell receptor beta chains from one specimen sequenced in a study of beta chain features in type 1 diabetes. Study-level results: Shorter TCRB CDR3s, moderately but significantly so, were found in Type 1 diabetes patients in all four CD4+ subsets.

The investigators reverse transcribed all of the isolated RNA, so they sequenced expressed TCRB transcripts. The table came from immunoSEQ multiplex PCR; TCRdb's copy has only in-frame clones and leaves some out. Here the sample spans around 250,000 clones, about 15% being singletons. Antigen specificity for these receptors is unknown. Sequenced sample: naive CD4+ T cells from blood. The receptors stem from a young man with type 1 diabetes.

J is TRBJ1-5 and V is TRBV30, with 7 positions matching TRBD1. CDR3 length: 15 residues. The germline gives CDR1 GTSNPN, CDR2 SVGIG (reference sequence). V lost 3 bases and J lost 1; bases outside the gene matches: 6. The CDR3, as DNA: TGTGCCTGGAGCGACGGGACAGTCAGCAATCAGCCCCAGCATTTT. Amino acids: CAWSDGTVSNQPQHF. Based on the CDR3 plus reference TRBV30 and TRBJ1-5, the full variable domain is SQTIHQWPATLVQPVGSPLSLECTVEGTSNPNLYWYRQAAGRGLQLLFYSVGIGQISSEVPQNLSASRPQDRQFILSSKKLLLSDSGFYLCAWSDGTVSNQPQHFGDGTRLSIL.

This clone was recorded a few times. The chain employs TRBV5-1 and TRBJ2-2, with D possibly TRBD1 on 5 matching bases. The length of the CDR3 is 16 residues. V lost 2 bases, J lost 0 bases, and 11 bases lay in between. Germline V gives CDR1 SGHRS, CDR2 YFSETQ. The chain's CDR3 is CASSLPRASNTGELFF. The CDR3, as DNA: TGCGCCAGCAGCTTACCCAGGGCATCGAACACCGGGGAGCTGTTTTTT.

The chain recombines TRBV18 with TRBJ1-1; D unresolved. The CDR3 consists of 12 residues. V was clipped by 6 bases and J by 6 bases, with 11 bases between them. CDR1 and CDR2 from the germline V gene are KGHSH and LQKENI. Here the CDR3 reads CASSPTWSEAFF. The DNA for the CDR3 is TGTGCCAGCTCTCCTACCTGGTCTGAAGCTTTCTTT.

This clone occurred a few times. The CDR3 bases are TGTGCCAGCAGCCCCCTCCCGGGTACGGGTGAGCAGTACTTC. Protein product: CASSPLPGTGEQYF. The chain uses TRBV9 and TRBJ2-7, with no clear D. Trimming took 4 bases from V and 7 from J, leaving 18 bases between them. Germline V lookup: CDR1 SGDLS, CDR2 YYNGEE. This CDR3 is 14 amino acids long.

This clone appeared a few times. V gene TRBV7-9 combines with J gene TRBJ1-2; tentative D call: TRBD1 (5 bases). CDR1 is SEHNR, CDR2 FQNEAQ, per germline (reference sequence). Trimming removed 5 bases from V and 6 bases from J, with 13 bases in between. The CDR3 is 13 residues long. The DNA of the CDR3 is TGTGCCAGCAGCCCCCGGGGGGGTGATGGCTACACCTTC. Translation: CASSPRGGDGYTF. Drawing the rest from reference TRBV7-9 and TRBJ1-2, the complete variable domain is DTGVSQNPRHKITKRGQNVTFRCDPISEHNRLYWYRQTLGQGPEFLTYFQNEAQLEKSRLLSDRFSAERPKGSFSTLEIQRTEQGDSAMYLCASSPRGGDGYTFGSGTRLTVV.